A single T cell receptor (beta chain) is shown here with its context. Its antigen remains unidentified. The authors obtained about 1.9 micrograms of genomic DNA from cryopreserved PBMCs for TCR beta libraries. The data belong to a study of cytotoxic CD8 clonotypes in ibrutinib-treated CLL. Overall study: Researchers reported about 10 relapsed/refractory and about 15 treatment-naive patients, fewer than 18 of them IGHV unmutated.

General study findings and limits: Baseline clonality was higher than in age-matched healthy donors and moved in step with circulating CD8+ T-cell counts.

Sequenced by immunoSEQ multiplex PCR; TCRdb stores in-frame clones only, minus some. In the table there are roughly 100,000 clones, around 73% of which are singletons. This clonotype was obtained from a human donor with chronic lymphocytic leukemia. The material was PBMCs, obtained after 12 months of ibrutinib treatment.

The CDR3 DNA follows: TGTGCCAGCAGTCGAGGGGGACTCCTCACAGATACGCAGTATTTT. Translation gives CASSRGGLLTDTQYF. This sequence joins TRBV6-4 and TRBJ2-3; either TRBD1 or TRBD2 may supply D (6 bases each). Germline-derived CDR1 and CDR2 are MRHNA and SNTAGT. This CDR3 spans 15 amino acids. Deletions cut 5 bases from V and 2 bases from J, with 14 bases between.